This T cell receptor beta chain was retrieved from a study of human T cells and chemical hapten exposure. Overall study: Each patch test put 0.01% DPC on the upper back, and results were read at 6 days. TCR yields per sample varied mostly from small pooled library volume differences.

Using its own MiXCR run on the RACE reads, TCRdb lists one record per CDR3 protein. The repertoire holds 120,000 or so distinct CDR3 sequences, with roughly 14% as singletons. The table lists this clonotype with many counts. Sample time point: pre-sensitization, week 0. Sample treatment: therapeutic diphenylcyclopropenone sensitization with weekly scalp DPC. CDR3 length equals 14 residues. The V and J ends lost 5 bases and 4 bases respectively, with 14 bases between them. CDR1 is LNHDA and CDR2 is SQIVND in the germline V gene (reference sequence). The V and J genes are TRBV19 and TRBJ1-1; possibly TRBD1 for D (5 bases). Sequencing used whole blood, obtained in connection with sensitization to the hapten diphenylcyclopropenone (DPC). This TCR was recovered from a woman younger than 30 with alopecia areata. Some clones in this sample may be carry-over from other donors' samples. The CDR3 loop reads CASSLTLGGTEAFF. CDR3 coding DNA: TGTGCCAGTAGTCTAACCCTTGGGGGCACTGAAGCTTTCTTT.